A selection of T cell receptor beta chains follows, all from one sample in a study of shared clonotypes between healthy human individuals. The data were produced by immunoSEQ multiplex PCR, yet TCRdb's version contains in-frame clones alone and is incomplete. Altogether approximately 2,300,000 clones are present, around 93% being singletons, with the ten largest covering approximately 0.39%. Input material: naive CD4+ T cells from PBMCs. Source of these receptors: a young man in good health. Some clones in this sample may be carry-over from other donors' samples. Both conserved end residues are part of each CDR3.

V gene,CDR3 protein
TRBV7-9,CASSSGQGVSEQYF
TRBV10-3,CAISPGLGLYNEQFF
TRBV30,CAWSVGEETQYF
TRBV7-2,CASSLTDLNTEAFF
TRBV6-5,CASSSRQGEAFF
TRBV14,CATGLAGHTQYF
TRBV11-2,CASSFDGHTEAFF
TRBV28,CASRGTGSSNQPQHF
TRBV29-1,CSVEGGSSYNEQFF
TRBV28,CASSSPPGQKTYGYTF
TRBV7-2,CASSLGQGRGISTGELFF
TRBV5-1,CASSRRVKTGGDTGELFF
TRBV28,CASSAQGRGGNQPQHF
TRBV10-3,CAISDSSGANVLTF
TRBV13,CASSPGTSGDISYNEQFF